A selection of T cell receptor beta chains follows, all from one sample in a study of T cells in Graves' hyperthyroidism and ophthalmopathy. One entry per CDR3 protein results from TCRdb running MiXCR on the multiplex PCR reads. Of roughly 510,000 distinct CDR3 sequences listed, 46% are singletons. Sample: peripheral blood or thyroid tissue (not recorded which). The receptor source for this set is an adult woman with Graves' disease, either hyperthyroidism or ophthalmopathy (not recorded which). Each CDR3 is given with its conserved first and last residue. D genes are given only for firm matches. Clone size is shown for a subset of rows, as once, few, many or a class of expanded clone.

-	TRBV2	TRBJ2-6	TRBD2	TGTGCCAGCAGTCCCTCACCCGTTTCTAGCGGGGCCTACGTCCTGACTTTC	CASSPSPVSSGAYVLTF
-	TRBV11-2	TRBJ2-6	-	TGTGCCAGCAGGGGTCGGGGCAGGTGGAACACTGAAGCTTTC	CASRGRGRWNTEAF
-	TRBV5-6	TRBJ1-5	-	TGTGCCAGCAGCTTGATGCTTTGGCAGACCCAGCATTTT	CASSLMLWQTQHF
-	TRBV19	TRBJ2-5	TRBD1	TGTGCCAGCCAGGAACAGGGGTATAGCGAGACCCAGTACTTC	CASQEQGYSETQYF
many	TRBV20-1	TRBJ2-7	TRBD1	TGCAGTGGGGGACAGGGGGCAGGGTACGAGCAGTACTTC	CSGGQGAGYEQYF
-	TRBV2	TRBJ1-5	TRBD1	TGTGCCCCCGGGACAGGGTGGGATCAGCCCCAGCATTTT	CAPGTGWDQPQHF
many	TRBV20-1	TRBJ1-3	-	TGCAGTGCTAGAGGGGGAGGGGGAAGAAACACCATATATTTT	CSARGGGGRNTIYF
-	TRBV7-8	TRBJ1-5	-	TGTGCCAGCAGCCAAGTGGAAGGGCATAGCAATCAGCCCCAGCATTTT	CASSQVEGHSNQPQHF
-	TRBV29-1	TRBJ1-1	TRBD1	TGCAGCGTCGAGGGGACAGCCTTCACTGAAGCTTTCTTT	CSVEGTAFTEAFF
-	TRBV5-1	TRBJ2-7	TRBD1	TGCGCCAGCAGCAAGTACAGACAGGGGGGATCCTACGGGCAGTACTTC	CASSKYRQGGSYGQYF
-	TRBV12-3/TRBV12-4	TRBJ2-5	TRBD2	TGTGCCAGCAGTGAACTAGCGGGAGTTACCCAAGAGACCCAGTACTTC	CASSELAGVTQETQYF
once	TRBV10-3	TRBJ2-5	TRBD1	TGTGCCACGTCCCGACAGGGTAGCGAGACCCAGTACTTC	CATSRQGSETQYF
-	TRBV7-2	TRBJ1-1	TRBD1	TGTGCCAGCAGCCCACAGGACAGGGCCAAAGCTTTCTTT	CASSPQDRAKAFF
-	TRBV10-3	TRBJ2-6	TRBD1	TGTGCCATCAGGGAAACAGGGGCGGCCAACGTCCTGACTTTC	CAIRETGAANVLTF
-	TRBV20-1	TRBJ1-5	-	TGCAGTGCTAGAGGCTCCCAGCATTTT	CSARGSQHF
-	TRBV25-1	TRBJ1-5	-	TGTGCCAGCAGTGAATTTGGGGGTTTAGGCAATCAGCCCCAGCATTTT	CASSEFGGLGNQPQHF
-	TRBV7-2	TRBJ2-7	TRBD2	TGTGCCAGCAGCGTAACCCCTAGCGGGGCCTACGAGCAGTACTTC	CASSVTPSGAYEQYF
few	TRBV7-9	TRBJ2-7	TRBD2	TGTGCCAGCAGTTTAGGGTCTAGCGGGAGCCACGAGCAGTACTTC	CASSLGSSGSHEQYF
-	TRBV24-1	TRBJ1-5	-	TGTGCCACCAGTGATACCAGGGGAGGGGGAAGACGTCAGCCCCAGCATTTT	CATSDTRGGGRRQPQHF
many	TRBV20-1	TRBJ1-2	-	TGCAGTGCTAGGAACAGAGACTATGGCTACACCTTC	CSARNRDYGYTF
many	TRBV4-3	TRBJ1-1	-	TGCGCCAGCAGCCAAGAAAGGACAGTTAACACTGAAGCTTTCTTT	CASSQERTVNTEAFF
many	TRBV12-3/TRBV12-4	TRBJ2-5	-	TGTGCCAGCAGTTCCCGACTAGTTGAGACCCAGTACTTC	CASSSRLVETQYF
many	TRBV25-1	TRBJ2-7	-	TGTGCCAGCAGGGAGGCTGGGGGGGCTCGTACTTACGAGCAGTACTTC	CASREAGGARTYEQYF
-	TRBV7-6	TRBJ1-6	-	TGTGCCAGCAGCTTAGCGGTGGGGGGTATCTCACCCCTCCACTTT	CASSLAVGGISPLHF
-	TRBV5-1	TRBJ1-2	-	TGCGCCAGCTCTGCCTCCGGGGGGGTATCTGGCTACACCTTC	CASSASGGVSGYTF
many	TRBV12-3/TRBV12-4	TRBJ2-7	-	TGTGCCAGCAGTCCGACCATCTCCTACGAGCAGTACTTC	CASSPTISYEQYF
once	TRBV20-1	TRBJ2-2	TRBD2	TGCAGTGCTAGCGGACTAGCGGACTACACCGGGGAGCTGTTTTTT	CSASGLADYTGELFF
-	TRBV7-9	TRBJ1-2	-	TGTGCCAGCAGTTCGCTGGGGGCATTGAGCTATGGCTACACCTTC	CASSSLGALSYGYTF
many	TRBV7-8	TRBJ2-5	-	TGTGCCAGCAGCGGCCCGGGAGTTTGGCAAGAGACCCAGTACTTC	CASSGPGVWQETQYF
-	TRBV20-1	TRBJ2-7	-	TGCAGTGCTAGCGGGAGCTACTCCTACGAGCAGTACTTC	CSASGSYSYEQYF
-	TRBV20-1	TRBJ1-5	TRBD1	TGCAGTGCTAGAGTGGGACAGCTAAATCAGCCCCAGCATTTT	CSARVGQLNQPQHF
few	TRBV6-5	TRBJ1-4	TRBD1	TGTGCCAGCCGTACGGGACAGCGAACCGCTAATGAAAAACTGTTTTTT	CASRTGQRTANEKLFF
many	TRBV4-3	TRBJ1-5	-	TGCGCCAGCAGCCAAGGATTTGGTCAGCCCCAGCATTTT	CASSQGFGQPQHF
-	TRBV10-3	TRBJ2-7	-	TGTGCCATCAGCCCATTGCAGCGGTCCTACGAGCAGTACTTC	CAISPLQRSYEQYF
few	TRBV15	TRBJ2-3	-	TGTGCCACCAGCAGAGGCGCAGATACGCAGTATTTT	CATSRGADTQYF
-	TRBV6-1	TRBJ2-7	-	TGTGCCAGCAGAGACGGACACTCTAAAGGGTACGAGCAGTACTTC	CASRDGHSKGYEQYF
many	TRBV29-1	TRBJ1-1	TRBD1	TGCAGCGTCAGAACAGGGGTCGAAGCTTTCTTT	CSVRTGVEAFF
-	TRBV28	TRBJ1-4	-	TGTGCCAGCAGTTTTGGTTCCGAGGAAAAACTGTTTTTT	CASSFGSEEKLFF
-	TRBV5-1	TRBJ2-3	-	TGCGCCAGCAGATTGGGTCAAGATACGCAGTATTTT	CASRLGQDTQYF
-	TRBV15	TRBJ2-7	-	TGTGCCACCAGCAGAGAGATCGGTTCTGGTCCACGACCCCACTCCTACGAGCAGTACTTC	CATSREIGSGPRPHSYEQYF
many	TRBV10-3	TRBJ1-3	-	TGTGCCATCAGTGACCCTGGACGGTCCGGGATGTCTGGAAACACCATATATTTT	CAISDPGRSGMSGNTIYF
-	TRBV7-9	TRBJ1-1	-	TGTGCCAGCAGCTCACTGGGGGTCTATGCTGAAGCTTTCTTT	CASSSLGVYAEAFF